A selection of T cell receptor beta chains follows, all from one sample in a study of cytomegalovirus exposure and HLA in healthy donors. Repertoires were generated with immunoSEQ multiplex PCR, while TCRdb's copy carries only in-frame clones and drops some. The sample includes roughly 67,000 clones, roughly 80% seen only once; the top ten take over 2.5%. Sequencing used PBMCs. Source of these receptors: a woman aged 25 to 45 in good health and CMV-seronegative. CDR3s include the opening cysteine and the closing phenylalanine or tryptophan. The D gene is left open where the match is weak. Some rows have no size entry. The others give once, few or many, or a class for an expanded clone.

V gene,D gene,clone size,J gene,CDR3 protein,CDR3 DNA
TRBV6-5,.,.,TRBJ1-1,CASRSGTEAFF,TGTGCCAGCAGATCGGGCACTGAAGCTTTCTTT
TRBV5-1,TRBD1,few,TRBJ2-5,CASSGGTGQETQYF,TGCGCCAGCAGCGGAGGGACAGGACAAGAGACCCAGTACTTC
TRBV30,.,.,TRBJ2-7,CAWSVVGAPYEQYF,TGTGCCTGGAGTGTAGTGGGGGCGCCCTACGAGCAGTACTTC
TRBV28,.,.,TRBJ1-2,CASSSWRNYGYTF,TGTGCCAGCAGTAGTTGGAGAAACTATGGCTACACCTTC
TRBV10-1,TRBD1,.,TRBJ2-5,CASSADREGRKTQYF,TGCGCCAGCAGTGCGGACAGGGAAGGGAGAAAGACCCAGTACTTC
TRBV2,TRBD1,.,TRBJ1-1,CASSDRGLTEAFF,TGTGCCAGCAGTGACAGGGGGCTCACTGAAGCTTTCTTT
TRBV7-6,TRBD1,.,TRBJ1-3,CASSLDGRRRGQSAGNTIYF,TGTGCCAGCAGCTTAGACGGCCGTAGAAGGGGGCAGTCGGCTGGAAACACCATATATTTT
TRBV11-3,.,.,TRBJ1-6,CASSLGGSNSPLHF,TGTGCCAGCAGCTTAGGAGGGTCGAACTCACCCCTCCACTTT
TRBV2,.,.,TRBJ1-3,CASSFAGKAGNTIYF,TGTGCCAGCAGTTTTGCAGGGAAGGCTGGAAACACCATATATTTT
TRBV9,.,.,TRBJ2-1,CASSVNPRGQSPNEQFF,TGTGCCAGCAGCGTAAATCCCCGTGGGCAGTCCCCCAATGAGCAGTTCTTC
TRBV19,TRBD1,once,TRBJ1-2,CASSPGTGFPGYTF,TGTGCCAGTAGTCCCGGGACAGGATTCCCTGGCTACACCTTC
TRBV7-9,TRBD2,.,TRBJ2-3,CASSLGLLAPRTDTQYF,TGTGCCAGCAGCTTAGGGTTACTAGCGCCTCGCACAGATACGCAGTATTTT
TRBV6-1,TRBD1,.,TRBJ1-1,CASSVDRKEAFF,TGTGCCAGCAGTGTGGACAGGAAAGAAGCTTTCTTT
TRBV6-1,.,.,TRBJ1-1,CASSYQENTEAFF,TGTGCCAGCAGTTATCAGGAGAACACTGAAGCTTTCTTT
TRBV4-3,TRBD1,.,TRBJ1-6,CASSYGQGSSPLHF,TGCGCCAGCAGTTACGGACAGGGGAGTTCACCCCTCCACTTT
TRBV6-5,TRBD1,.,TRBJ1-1,CASSYGQGRMGTEAFF,TGTGCCAGCAGTTACGGACAGGGTAGGATGGGCACTGAAGCTTTCTTT
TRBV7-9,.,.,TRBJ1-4,CASSGEWAGTTNEKLFF,TGTGCCAGCAGCGGAGAGTGGGCAGGGACAACTAATGAAAAACTGTTTTTT
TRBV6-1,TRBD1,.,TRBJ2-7,CASSEDRVYEQYF,TGTGCCAGCAGTGAGGACAGGGTATACGAGCAGTACTTC
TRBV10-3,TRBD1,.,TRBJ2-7,CAISDEGQGAMYEQYF,TGTGCCATCAGTGACGAGGGACAGGGGGCTATGTACGAGCAGTACTTC
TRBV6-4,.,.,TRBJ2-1,CASSEFYQGSNDEQFF,TGTGCCAGCAGTGAATTTTATCAGGGTAGCAACGATGAGCAGTTCTTC
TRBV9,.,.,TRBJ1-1,CASSDGSDTEAFF,TGTGCCAGCAGCGACGGGTCGGACACTGAAGCTTTCTTT
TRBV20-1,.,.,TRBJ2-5,CSVLARETQYF,TGCAGTGTTCTAGCCCGGGAGACCCAGTACTTC
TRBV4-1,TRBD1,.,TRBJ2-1,CASSRPPGQGVNEQFF,TGCGCCAGCAGCCGGCCCCCGGGACAGGGCGTTAATGAGCAGTTCTTC
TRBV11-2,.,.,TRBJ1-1,CASSPSSTEAFF,TGTGCCAGCAGCCCAAGTAGCACTGAAGCTTTCTTT
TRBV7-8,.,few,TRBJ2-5,CASSLGTADRETQYF,TGTGCCAGCAGCTTAGGGACTGCCGATCGGGAGACCCAGTACTTC
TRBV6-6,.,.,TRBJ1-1,CASSLNQPNTEAFF,TGTGCCAGCAGCCTAAACCAACCGAACACTGAAGCTTTCTTT
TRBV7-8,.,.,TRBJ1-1,CASSQGLQNTEAFF,TGTGCCAGCAGCCAAGGACTTCAGAACACTGAAGCTTTCTTT
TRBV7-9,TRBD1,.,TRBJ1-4,CASSFGGRGRFNEKLFF,TGTGCCAGCAGCTTTGGGGGCAGGGGGCGATTTAATGAAAAACTGTTTTTT
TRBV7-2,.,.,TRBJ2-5,CASSLRGGSKETQYF,TGTGCCAGCAGCCTAAGGGGGGGCAGCAAAGAGACCCAGTACTTC
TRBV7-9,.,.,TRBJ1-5,CASSPTDTDSNQPQHF,TGTGCCAGCAGCCCGACAGACACCGATAGCAATCAGCCCCAGCATTTT
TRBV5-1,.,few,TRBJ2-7,CASSANYEQYF,TGCGCCAGCAGCGCGAACTACGAGCAGTACTTC
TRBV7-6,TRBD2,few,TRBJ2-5,CASSLGGGLAGQETQYF,TGTGCCAGCAGCTTAGGGGGAGGCCTAGCGGGCCAAGAGACCCAGTACTTC